The 26 T cell receptor beta chains presented below share a single source sample, sequenced in a study of blood T cell repertoires in COVID-19 (dated by TCRdb to between 2020 and 2021). Receptor libraries were prepared by the immunoSEQ multiplex PCR assay. The table comes from immuneACCESS by way of TCRdb, which keeps in-frame sequences with V and J called. Part of the clones is missing from these tables; in studies checked, under half for an unresolved V gene and the rest for unknown reasons. The sample records some 200,000 clones, around 84% of which are singletons. Jointly, the top ten make up 4.5% to 7.5% of the sample. The sequenced sample consisted of peripheral blood. The receptors here all came from an elderly man with acute or convalescent COVID-19.

The genes are TRBV6-5 and TRBJ1-2; 7 bases align to TRBD1. J lost 4 bases, V lost 6 bases, and 5 bases had no gene match. This CDR3 has 13 residues. Germline V gene lookup returns CDR1 MNHEY and CDR2 SVGAGI. The CDR3 protein is CASSRDRIYGYTF. In DNA, the CDR3 is TGTGCCAGCAGCCGGGACAGAATCTATGGCTACACCTTC.

The rearrangement uses TRBV28 and TRBJ1-5; 9 bases are a match to TRBD1. With V trimmed by 7 bases and J by 1 base, 11 bases remained unmatched. CDR1 is MDHEN, CDR2 SYDVKM, per germline. This CDR3 has 17 amino acids. The CDR3 loop reads CASTAGTGLFSNQPQHF. The CDR3 DNA reads TGTGCCAGCACAGCCGGGACAGGGTTATTCAGCAATCAGCCCCAGCATTTT.

V and J are TRBV5-6 and TRBJ2-5; 7 nucleotides agree with TRBD2. The CDR3 covers 14 residues. Unmatched junction bases numbered 1, after V lost 1 base and J lost 1 base. Germline values: CDR1 SGHDT, CDR2 YYEEEE. This CDR3 reads CASSLRLAQETQYF. DNA for the CDR3: TGTGCCAGCAGCTTGAGACTAGCCCAAGAGACCCAGTACTTC.

CDR3 in DNA: TGTGCCAGCAGTTTATCGCGGGTAATAGGAGAAAAACTGTTTTTT. Translated: CASSLSRVIGEKLFF. The rearrangement uses TRBV27 and TRBJ1-4; D is ambiguous. The CDR3 spans 15 residues. Germline CDR1 is MNHEY and CDR2 is SMNVEV (reference sequence). V dropped 0 bases and J dropped 8 bases, with 13 bases sitting between them.

This clone occurred once. The chain couples TRBV10-3 to TRBJ2-7, with 9 bases lining up with TRBD1. Trimming at V came to 8 bases and at J to 0 bases, leaving 2 bases not matched to a gene. CDR1 and CDR2 from the germline V gene are ENHRY and SYGVKD. The CDR3 totals 13 residues. The CDR3 nucleotides are TGTGCCATCGAGGACAGGGGCTCCTACGAGCAGTACTTC. Its translation: CAIEDRGSYEQYF.

The chain has TRBV5-1 and TRBJ2-3, with D possibly being TRBD1 (5 bases). The CDR3 spans 14 residues. Germline values: CDR1 SGHRS, CDR2 YFSETQ. V was trimmed by 5 bases and J by 4 bases, leaving 14 bases between them. CDR3 DNA: TGCGCCAGCAGGCTGGAAGGGGCCCCAGATACGCAGTATTTT. Its protein product is CASRLEGAPDTQYF.

The table lists this clone with a count of one. The chain uses TRBV27 and TRBJ2-1, with 10 bases aligning to TRBD1. The CDR3 is 20 amino acids. Looked up from germline, CDR1 is MNHEY and CDR2 is SMNVEV (reference sequence). After removal of 6 bases from V and 5 bases from J, the junction contained 22 bases not matched to a gene. CDR3 in DNA: TGTGCCAGCAGCGACAGGGGGCGCAAGATTTGGAGGGCCAACGACAATGAGCAGTTCTTC. This translates into CASSDRGRKIWRANDNEQFF.

This clone came up once. The J gene is TRBJ1-5, the V gene TRBV7-2, with no clear D. The germline CDR1 and CDR2 sequences are SGHTA and FQGNSA. The CDR3 loop spans 17 amino acids. V lost 1 base and J 0 bases, leaving 13 bases between the germline ends. The CDR3 loop reads CASSLVAGGYSNQPQHF. The CDR3 DNA sequence: TGTGCCAGCAGCTTAGTAGCCGGCGGGTATAGCAATCAGCCCCAGCATTTT.

This rearrangement joins TRBV11-3 to TRBJ1-2; 7 positions match TRBD1. Germline assignment: CDR1 SGHNT and CDR2 YENEEA. This CDR3 has 13 amino acids. V lost 6 bases and J lost 7; bases outside the gene matches: 8. Written as DNA, the CDR3 is TGTGCCAGCAGTCGACAGGGTATGGGTGGCTACACCTTC. Translation: CASSRQGMGGYTF.

The CDR3 DNA sequence: TGTGCCAGTACGGACAGACGTAATCAGCCCCAGCATTTT. This translates into CASTDRRNQPQHF. This chain connects TRBV19 to TRBJ1-5, with a tentative D call TRBD1 (6 bases). The CDR3 runs to 13 residues. Germline CDR1 and CDR2: LNHDA and SQIVND (reference sequence). V was trimmed by 7 bases and J by 4 bases, leaving 11 bases between them.

The chain is built from TRBV9 and TRBJ2-2, with D possibly TRBD2 on 6 matching bases. The V and J ends lost 4 bases and 0 bases respectively, with 10 bases between them. CDR1 is SGDLS and CDR2 is YYNGEE in the germline V gene. The CDR3 covers 15 residues. The CDR3: CASSLGLTNTGELFF. In DNA form, the CDR3 reads TGTGCCAGCAGCCTGGGACTCACGAACACCGGGGAGCTGTTTTTT.

The chain recombines TRBV9 with TRBJ2-3; 9 bases are shared with TRBD1. The CDR3 is made up of 14 amino acids. The V gene end was trimmed by 6 bases and the J gene end by 3 bases; junction bases not matched to a gene: 5. CDR1 and CDR2 (germline): SGDLS, YYNGEE. The chain's CDR3 is CASTVTGGTDTQYF. The CDR3 region has the DNA TGTGCCAGCACCGTGACAGGGGGTACAGATACGCAGTATTTT.

The rearrangement joins TRBV18 to TRBJ2-2; D is possibly TRBD2 (5 bases). The germline CDR1 and CDR2 sequences are KGHSH and LQKENI. The CDR3 runs to 15 residues. Trimming removed 5 bases from V and 1 base from J, with 11 bases in between. CDR3 coding DNA: TGTGCCAGCTCAGGCGGGCCTGGGAACACCGGGGAGCTGTTTTTT. Its translation is CASSGGPGNTGELFF.

The rearrangement links TRBV27 to TRBJ2-2; D may be TRBD2 (5 bases). Trimming shortened V by 4 bases and J by 2 bases, and 17 bases separated the two germline ends. The CDR3 is 17 amino acids. The V gene's germline CDR1 is MNHEY and CDR2 SMNVEV (reference sequence). CDR3 nucleotides: TGTGCCAGCAGTTCGTTGTGGGTAGCGAGTAACACCGGGGAGCTGTTTTTT. It codes for CASSSLWVASNTGELFF.

The V and J genes are TRBV2 and TRBJ1-1; possible D gene TRBD1, 5 bases. V was clipped by 3 bases and J by 0 bases, with 17 bases between them. This CDR3 is 17 amino acids long. CDR1 SNHLY and CDR2 FYNNEI come from the germline V gene. The CDR3 loop reads CASSDGATISMNTEAFF. CDR3 bases: TGTGCCAGCAGTGATGGGGCTACGATCTCAATGAACACTGAAGCTTTCTTT. Full variable domain (outside the CDR3, taken from reference TRBV2 and TRBJ1-1): EPEVTQTPSHQVTQMGQEVILRCVPISNHLYFYWYRQILGQKVEFLVSFYNNEISEKSEIFDDQFSVERPDGSNFTLKIRSTKLEDSAMYFCASSDGATISMNTEAFFGQGTRLTVV.

This chain links TRBV28 with TRBJ1-6; TRBD1 might be the D (5 bases). The CDR3 length is 14 residues. V was cut by 8 bases and J by 5 bases, with 13 bases left in between. Germline CDR1 and CDR2: MDHEN and SYDVKM. The CDR3 spells CASGGTANNSPLHF. The CDR3 DNA sequence: TGTGCCAGCGGAGGGACCGCGAATAATTCACCCCTCCACTTT.

V gene TRBV6-6 combines with J gene TRBJ1-1, with TRBD1 matching over 10 bases. CDR3 length: 16 amino acids. Trimming removed 5 bases from V and 0 bases from J; junction bases left unmatched: 6. Germline CDR1 and CDR2: MNHNY and SVGAGI (reference sequence). CDR3 residues: CASSRDRGSMNTEAFF. The CDR3 DNA follows: TGTGCCAGCAGTCGGGACAGGGGTTCCATGAACACTGAAGCTTTCTTT.

The chain carries TRBV6-1 and TRBJ2-3; D not resolved. Deletions cut 2 bases from V and 6 bases from J, with 9 bases between. CDR3 size: 13 residues. In germline, CDR1 is MNHNS, CDR2 SASEGT. Here the CDR3 DNA reads TGTGCCAGCAGTGAACAGACTCTGGATACGCAGTATTTT. It codes for CASSEQTLDTQYF.

This chain connects TRBV11-3 to TRBJ2-4, with 11 nucleotides matching TRBD1. CDR3 length: 19 amino acids. J lost 4 bases, V lost 5 bases, and 16 bases had no gene match. Germline-derived CDR1 and CDR2 are SGHNT and YENEEA. CDR3 bases: TGTGCCAGCAGCCATGGACAGGGGGCGCCTAGGACTGCTAAAAACATTCAGTACTTC. It encodes CASSHGQGAPRTAKNIQYF.

This clone was recorded only once. The rearrangement links TRBV7-2 to TRBJ2-1; 14 nucleotides line up with TRBD2. Losses at the gene ends were 5 bases for V and 10 bases for J; bases not matched to a gene: 7. The V gene's germline CDR1 is SGHTA and CDR2 FQGNSA. The CDR3 length is 15 residues. CDR3 sequence: CASSLGLAGGPEQFF. The CDR3 bases are TGTGCCAGCAGCCTCGGACTAGCGGGAGGCCCCGAGCAGTTCTTC.

The CDR3 loop reads CASSLGQGAATGELFF. In DNA form, the CDR3 reads TGTGCCAGCAGCCTGGGACAGGGGGCGGCAACCGGGGAGCTGTTTTTT. The chain carries TRBV7-9 and TRBJ2-2; 12 bases are a match to TRBD1. Germline trimming cut 5 bases from V and 5 bases from J; bases unmatched to any gene: 6. The CDR3 has 16 amino acids. Germline assignment: CDR1 SEHNR and CDR2 FQNEAQ (reference sequence).

This clone was seen only once. The V gene is TRBV5-1, the J gene TRBJ2-2, with a tentative D call TRBD2 (5 bases). V lost 1 base, J lost 2 bases, and 12 bases lay in between. Per the germline V gene, CDR1 is SGHRS and CDR2 is YFSETQ. The CDR3 is made up of 16 amino acids. The CDR3 bases are TGCGCCAGCAGCTTGCTCCGGGCGGGTAACACCGGGGAGCTGTTTTTT. This gives the protein CASSLLRAGNTGELFF.

The chain couples TRBV7-9 to TRBJ2-3; weak D call: TRBD1 (5 bases). This CDR3 has 14 amino acids. Germline V CDR1 and CDR2: SEHNR, FQNEAQ (reference sequence). V dropped 5 bases and J dropped 6 bases, with 15 bases sitting between them. The CDR3 coding sequence is TGTGCCAGCAGCCACGGCAGGGTTCTGGATACGCAGTATTTT. Amino acid sequence: CASSHGRVLDTQYF. Combining the CDR3 with reference TRBV7-9 and TRBJ2-3 gives the whole variable domain DTGVSQNPRHKITKRGQNVTFRCDPISEHNRLYWYRQTLGQGPEFLTYFQNEAQLEKSRLLSDRFSAERPKGSFSTLEIQRTEQGDSAMYLCASSHGRVLDTQYFGPGTRLTVL.

The CDR3 region has the DNA TGTGCCAGCTCTCTCGCGGGGGGACTAGGCGTCTCCGGGGAGCTGTTTTTT. Protein sequence: CASSLAGGLGVSGELFF. The V gene is TRBV5-5, the J gene TRBJ2-2; 8 nucleotides line up with TRBD2. Per the germline V gene, CDR1 is SGHKS and CDR2 is YYEKEE (reference sequence). The CDR3 spans 17 residues. V was clipped by 7 bases and J by 6 bases; unmatched bases: 17.

The rearrangement joins TRBV5-4 to TRBJ2-5; 8 positions match TRBD1. The germline CDR1 and CDR2 sequences are SGHNT and YYREEE (reference sequence). With V trimmed by 4 bases and J by 2 bases, 10 bases remained unmatched. This CDR3 is 16 amino acids long. The CDR3 sequence: CASSPGRTGNQETQYF. Written as DNA, the CDR3 is TGTGCCAGCAGCCCGGGGCGGACAGGGAATCAAGAGACCCAGTACTTC.

The rearrangement uses TRBV27 and TRBJ2-7; 10 nucleotides match TRBD2. V lost 5 bases and J lost 3; bases outside the gene matches: 10. Germline CDR1 and CDR2: MNHEY and SMNVEV (reference sequence). The CDR3 covers 16 residues. In DNA, the CDR3 is TGTGCCAGCAGTCCTTACCCTGGACTAGCGGTCTACGAGCAGTACTTC. Its protein product is CASSPYPGLAVYEQYF.